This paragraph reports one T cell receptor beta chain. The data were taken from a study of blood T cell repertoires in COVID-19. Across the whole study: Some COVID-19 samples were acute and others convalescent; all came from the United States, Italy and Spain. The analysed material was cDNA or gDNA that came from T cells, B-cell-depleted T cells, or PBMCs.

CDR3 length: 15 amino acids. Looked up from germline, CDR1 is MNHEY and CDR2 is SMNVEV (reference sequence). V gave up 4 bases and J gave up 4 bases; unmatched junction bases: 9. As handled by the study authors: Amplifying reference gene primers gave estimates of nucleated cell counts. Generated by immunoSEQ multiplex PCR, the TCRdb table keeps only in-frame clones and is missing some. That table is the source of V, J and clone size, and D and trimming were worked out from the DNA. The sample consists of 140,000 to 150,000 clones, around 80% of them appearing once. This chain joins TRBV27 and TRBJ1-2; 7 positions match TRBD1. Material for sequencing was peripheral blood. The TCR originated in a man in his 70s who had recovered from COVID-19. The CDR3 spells CASSSRQGSVYGYTF. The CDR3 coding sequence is TGTGCCAGCAGTTCTCGACAGGGCAGTGTCTATGGCTACACCTTC.